This T cell receptor beta chain was observed in a study of T cell clones after liver transplantation. Turning to the study itself: Post-transplant blood was tracked for graft-donor-reactive T cell clones identified in a pre-transplant mixed lymphocyte reaction. Patients counted as tolerant after at least one year off all immunosuppression, enzymes not exceeding twice normal. Study results and limitations: Circulating graft-donor-reactive CD4 TCRbeta sequences fell significantly post-transplant in 5 of 8 subjects.

Sequenced by immunoSEQ multiplex PCR; TCRdb stores in-frame clones only, minus some. The sample shows about 51,000 clones, approximately 87% of them seen only once. In this sample, this clone turned up once. The antigen is not known. The CDR3 loop spans 14 amino acids. V dropped 5 bases and J dropped 2 bases, with 13 bases sitting between them. Germline CDR1 is MNHEY and CDR2 is SVGAGI. V gene TRBV6-5 combines with J gene TRBJ2-7; D is unresolved. This TCR was recovered from a human patient who received a liver transplant. Some T cells may be supplied by the graft donor. This specimen was CD8+ T cells from blood, taken 12 months after liver transplant. CDR3 loop: CASSTSEATYEQYF. In nucleotides, the CDR3 is TGTGCCAGCAGTACGTCCGAGGCTACCTACGAGCAGTACTTC.